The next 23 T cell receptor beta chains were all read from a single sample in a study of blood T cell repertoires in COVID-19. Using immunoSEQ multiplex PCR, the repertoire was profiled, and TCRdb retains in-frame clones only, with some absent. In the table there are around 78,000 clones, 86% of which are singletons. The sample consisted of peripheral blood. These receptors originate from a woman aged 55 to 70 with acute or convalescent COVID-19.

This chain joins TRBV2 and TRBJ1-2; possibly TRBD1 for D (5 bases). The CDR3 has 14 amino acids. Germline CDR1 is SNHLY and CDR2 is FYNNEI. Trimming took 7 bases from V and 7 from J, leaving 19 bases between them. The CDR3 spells CASNQGAGGSGYTF. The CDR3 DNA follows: TGTGCCAGCAACCAGGGCGCCGGCGGGAGTGGCTACACCTTC.

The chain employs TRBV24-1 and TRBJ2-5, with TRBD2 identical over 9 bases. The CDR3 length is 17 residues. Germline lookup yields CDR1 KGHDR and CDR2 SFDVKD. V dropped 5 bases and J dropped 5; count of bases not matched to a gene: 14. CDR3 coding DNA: TGTGCCACCAGTGCTTTTGGGATAGCGGGAGAGGTCGAGACCCAGTACTTC. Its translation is CATSAFGIAGEVETQYF.

The CDR3 nucleotides are TGTGCCAGCAGCGTTGGGGCCGGGACAGGGGGTTTGGATGAGCAGTTCTTC. This encodes CASSVGAGTGGLDEQFF. This chain uses TRBV9 with TRBJ2-1, with 11 positions matching TRBD1. The CDR3 length is 17 residues. Per germline, CDR1 SGDLS and CDR2 YYNGEE. With V trimmed by 2 bases and J by 8 bases, 12 bases remained unmatched.

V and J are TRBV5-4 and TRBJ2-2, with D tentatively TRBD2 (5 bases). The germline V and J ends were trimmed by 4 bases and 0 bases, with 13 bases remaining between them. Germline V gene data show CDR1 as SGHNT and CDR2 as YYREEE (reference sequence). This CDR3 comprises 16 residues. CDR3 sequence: CASSLEGGSNTGELFF. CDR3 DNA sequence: TGTGCCAGCAGCCTGGAAGGAGGCTCGAACACCGGGGAGCTGTTTTTT.

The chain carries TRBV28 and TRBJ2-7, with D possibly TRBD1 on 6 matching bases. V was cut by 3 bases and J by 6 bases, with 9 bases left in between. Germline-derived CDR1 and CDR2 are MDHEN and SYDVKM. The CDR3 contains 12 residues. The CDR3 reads CASSFGGSEQYF. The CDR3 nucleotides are TGTGCCAGCAGTTTTGGGGGCTCCGAGCAGTACTTC.

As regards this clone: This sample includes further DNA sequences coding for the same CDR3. DNA of the CDR3: TGTGCCAGCAGTTTACCAGACAGGAACACTGAAGCTTTCTTT. Amino acids: CASSLPDRNTEAFF. The chain combines TRBV28 with TRBJ1-1; D may be TRBD1 (5 bases). Trimming shortened V by 2 bases and J by 1 base, and 8 bases separated the two germline ends. Germline V gene lookup returns CDR1 MDHEN and CDR2 SYDVKM. The CDR3 has 14 residues.

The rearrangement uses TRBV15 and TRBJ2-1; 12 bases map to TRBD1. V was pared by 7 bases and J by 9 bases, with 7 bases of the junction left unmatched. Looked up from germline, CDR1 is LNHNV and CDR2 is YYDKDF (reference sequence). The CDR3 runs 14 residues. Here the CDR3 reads CATKPGQGAFEQFF. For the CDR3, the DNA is TGTGCCACCAAGCCGGGACAGGGGGCTTTTGAGCAGTTCTTC.

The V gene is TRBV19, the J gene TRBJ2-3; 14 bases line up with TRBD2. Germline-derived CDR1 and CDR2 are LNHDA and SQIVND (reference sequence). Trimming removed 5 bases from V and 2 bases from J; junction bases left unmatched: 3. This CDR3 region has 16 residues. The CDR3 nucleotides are TGTGCCAGTAGTCTGGGACTAGCGGGGGACACAGATACGCAGTATTTT. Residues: CASSLGLAGDTDTQYF.

CDR3 protein: CASIGGANYGYTF. The CDR3 DNA follows: TGTGCCAGCATTGGAGGGGCTAACTATGGCTACACCTTC. The chain couples TRBV12-3 or TRBV12-4 to TRBJ1-2, with D maybe TRBD1 (5 bases). V lost 7 bases to trimming and J lost 0 bases, with 9 bases between them. The CDR3 runs 13 residues.

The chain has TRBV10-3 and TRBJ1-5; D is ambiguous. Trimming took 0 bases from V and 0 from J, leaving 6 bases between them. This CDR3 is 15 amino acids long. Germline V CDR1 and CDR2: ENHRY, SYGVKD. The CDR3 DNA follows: TGTGCCATCAGTGAGTCGACACCTAGCAATCAGCCCCAGCATTTT. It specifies CAISESTPSNQPQHF.

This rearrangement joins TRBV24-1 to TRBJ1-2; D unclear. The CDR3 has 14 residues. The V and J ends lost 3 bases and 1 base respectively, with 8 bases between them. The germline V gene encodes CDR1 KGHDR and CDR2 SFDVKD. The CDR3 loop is CATSDMTFNYGYTF. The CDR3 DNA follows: TGTGCCACCAGTGATATGACATTTAACTATGGCTACACCTTC.

DNA for the CDR3: TGTGCCAGCAGCCAATATAACTCCTACGAGCAGTACTTC. The encoded protein is CASSQYNSYEQYF. The chain employs TRBV3-1 (or the pseudogene TRBV3-2) and TRBJ2-7; D is unclear. This CDR3 comprises 13 residues. With 2 bases removed from V and 0 bases from J, the gap between germline ends came to 5 bases. CDR1 and CDR2 (germline): LGHDT, YNNKEL (reference sequence).

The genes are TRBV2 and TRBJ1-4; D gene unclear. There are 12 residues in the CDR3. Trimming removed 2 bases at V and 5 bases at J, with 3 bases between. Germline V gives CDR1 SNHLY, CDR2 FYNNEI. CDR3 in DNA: TGTGCCAGCAGTGAACAGAATGAAAAACTGTTTTTT. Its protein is CASSEQNEKLFF.

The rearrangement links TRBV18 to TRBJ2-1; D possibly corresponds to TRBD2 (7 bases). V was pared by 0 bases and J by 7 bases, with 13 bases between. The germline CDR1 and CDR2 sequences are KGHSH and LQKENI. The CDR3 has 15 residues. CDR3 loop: CASSPPGGPVNEQFF. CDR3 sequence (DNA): TGTGCCAGCTCACCACCGGGGGGGCCGGTTAATGAGCAGTTCTTC.

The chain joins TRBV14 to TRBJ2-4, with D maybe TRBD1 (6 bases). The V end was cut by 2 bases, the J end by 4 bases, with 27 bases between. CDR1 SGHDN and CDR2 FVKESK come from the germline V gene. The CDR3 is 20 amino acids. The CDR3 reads CASSQQGKYGGPSGKNIQYF. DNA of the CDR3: TGTGCCAGCAGCCAACAGGGGAAATATGGCGGCCCATCTGGGAAAAACATTCAGTACTTC.

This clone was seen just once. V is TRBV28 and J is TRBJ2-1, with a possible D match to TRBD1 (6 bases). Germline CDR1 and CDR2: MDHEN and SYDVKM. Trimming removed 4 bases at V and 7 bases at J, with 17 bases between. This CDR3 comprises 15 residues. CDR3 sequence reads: CASSWTVPFGNEQFF. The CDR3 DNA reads TGTGCCAGCAGTTGGACAGTTCCCTTCGGGAATGAGCAGTTCTTC.

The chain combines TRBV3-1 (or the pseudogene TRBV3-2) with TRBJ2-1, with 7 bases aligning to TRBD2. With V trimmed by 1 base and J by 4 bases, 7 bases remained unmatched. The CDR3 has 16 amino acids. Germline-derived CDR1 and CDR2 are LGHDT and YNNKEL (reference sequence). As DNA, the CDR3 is TGTGCCAGCAGCCAAGTATTTGGCGGGAGATACAATGAGCAGTTCTTC. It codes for CASSQVFGGRYNEQFF.

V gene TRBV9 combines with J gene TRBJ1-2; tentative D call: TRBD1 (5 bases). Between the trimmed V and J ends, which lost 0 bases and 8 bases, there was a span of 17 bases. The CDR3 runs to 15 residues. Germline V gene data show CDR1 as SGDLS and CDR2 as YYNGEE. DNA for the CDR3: TGTGCCAGCAGCGTAGGCGGGGGAGCAGAAGAAGGCTACACCTTC. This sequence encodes CASSVGGGAEEGYTF. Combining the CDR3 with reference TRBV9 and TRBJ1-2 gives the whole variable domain DSGVTQTPKHLITATGQRVTLRCSPRSGDLSVYWYQQSLDQGLQFLIQYYNGEERAKGNILERFSAQQFPDLHSELNLSSLELGDSALYFCASSVGGGAEEGYTFGSGTRLTVV.

The CDR3 loop is CASSLDLSGGEVDQPQHF. The CDR3, as DNA: TGTGCCAGCAGCTTAGATTTGTCGGGGGGTGAGGTAGATCAGCCCCAGCATTTT. The chain couples TRBV11-2 to TRBJ1-5; D is possibly TRBD1 (5 bases). The CDR3 extends over 18 amino acids. Germline V gives CDR1 SGHAT, CDR2 FQNNGV. The V and J ends lost 0 bases and 5 bases respectively, with 20 bases between them.

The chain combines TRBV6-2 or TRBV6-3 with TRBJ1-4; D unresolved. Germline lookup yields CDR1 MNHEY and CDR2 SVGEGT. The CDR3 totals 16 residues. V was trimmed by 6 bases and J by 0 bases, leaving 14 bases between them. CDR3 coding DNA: TGTGCCAGCAGCCCCATCGCGAGTGCAACTAATGAAAAACTGTTTTTT. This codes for CASSPIASATNEKLFF.

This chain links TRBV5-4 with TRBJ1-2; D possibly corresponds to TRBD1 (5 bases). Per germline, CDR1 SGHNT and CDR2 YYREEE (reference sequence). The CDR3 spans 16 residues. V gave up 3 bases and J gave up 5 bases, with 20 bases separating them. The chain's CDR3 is CASSSGAEGIGYGYTF. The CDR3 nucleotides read TGTGCCAGCAGCTCGGGCGCGGAGGGGATTGGGTATGGCTACACCTTC.

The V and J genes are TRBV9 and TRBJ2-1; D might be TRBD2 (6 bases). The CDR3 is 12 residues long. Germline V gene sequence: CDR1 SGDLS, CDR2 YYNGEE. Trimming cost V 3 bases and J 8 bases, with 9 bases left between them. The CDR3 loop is CASSGPGDEQFF. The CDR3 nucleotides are TGTGCCAGCAGCGGGCCGGGGGATGAGCAGTTCTTC. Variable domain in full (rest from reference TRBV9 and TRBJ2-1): DSGVTQTPKHLITATGQRVTLRCSPRSGDLSVYWYQQSLDQGLQFLIQYYNGEERAKGNILERFSAQQFPDLHSELNLSSLELGDSALYFCASSGPGDEQFFGPGTRLTVL.

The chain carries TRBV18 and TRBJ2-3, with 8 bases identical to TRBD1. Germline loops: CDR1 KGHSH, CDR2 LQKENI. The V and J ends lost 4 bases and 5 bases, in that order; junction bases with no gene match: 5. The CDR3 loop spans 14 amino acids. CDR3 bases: TGTGCCAGCTCACAACGACAGGGGAAAGATACGCAGTATTTT. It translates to CASSQRQGKDTQYF.